This TCR beta chain was found in a study of blood T cell repertoires in COVID-19. About the research overall: The United States, Italy and Spain provided the acute and convalescent COVID-19 samples.

The germline V gene has CDR1 LNHNV and CDR2 YYDKDF (reference sequence). V was pared by 5 bases and J by 4 bases, with 8 bases of the junction left unmatched. The CDR3 has 15 residues. Enrollees, about 18 to 95 years old, lived in some 24 US areas. Participants' reported clinical history set cohort assignment. TCRdb's table, derived via immunoSEQ multiplex PCR, lists solely in-frame clones and lacks some. The table lists 150,000 to 200,000 clones, roughly 89% of them singletons. The TCR comes from a woman in her thirties or forties with acute COVID-19. The rearrangement joins TRBV15 to TRBJ1-2; 9 nucleotides match TRBD1. Sequenced sample: PBMCs or T cells enriched from blood (not recorded which). The chain's CDR3 is CATSSGQGNVYGYTF. DNA for the CDR3: TGTGCCACCAGCTCAGGACAGGGGAACGTCTATGGCTACACCTTC.